What follows are 18 T cell receptor beta chains derived from one specimen sequenced in a study of human T cells and chemical hapten exposure (TCRdb year 2021). The sample's time point label, in plain terms: patch test 2, 6 weeks after DPC sensitization. The sample's treatment or condition label is to be understood as: therapeutic diphenylcyclopropenone sensitization with weekly scalp DPC. The method was RACE. Sequenced on a NextSeq 500. Clones were called with MiXCR by TCRdb after fastp trimmed the public reads at Q25, and only in-frame beta chains were retained. Under each unique CDR3 protein, matching rows form one entry showing the most common genes and DNA. The sample has a few hundred thousand distinct CDR3 sequences on record, 6% to 7% of them singletons. Together, the top ten hold about 5.4% of the sample. The sample in question was whole blood, obtained in connection with sensitization to the hapten diphenylcyclopropenone (DPC). The receptor source for this set is a woman under 30 with alopecia areata. Some clones in this sample may be carry-over from other donors' samples.

This clonotype has a count of ten or more. The chain joins TRBV5-4 to TRBJ2-7, with D perhaps matching TRBD1 (6 bases). Germline V gene sequence: CDR1 SGHNT, CDR2 YYREEE (reference sequence). V dropped 0 bases and J dropped 5 bases, with 6 bases sitting between them. This CDR3 spans 12 amino acids. CDR3 region: CASSLDRDEQYF. The CDR3 nucleotides are TGTGCCAGCAGCTTGGACAGGGACGAGCAGTACTTC.

At least ten counts were recorded for this clonotype. The chain recombines TRBV28 with TRBJ1-2; 10 nucleotides align to TRBD1. Germline V CDR1 and CDR2: MDHEN, SYDVKM. Trimming removed 5 bases from V and 7 bases from J; junction bases left unmatched: 10. CDR3 length equals 15 residues. CDR3 sequence reads: CASSLTGGVFSGYTF. The CDR3 DNA sequence: TGTGCCAGCAGTCTGACAGGGGGCGTATTCTCTGGCTACACCTTC.

This clonotype was counted ten times or more. CDR3 sequence: CASSPGTYRAYEQYF. DNA for the CDR3: TGTGCCAGCAGCCCCGGCACCTACAGGGCCTACGAGCAGTACTTC. The rearrangement joins TRBV9 to TRBJ2-7, with TRBD1 as a possible D gene (6 bases). Germline CDR1 SGDLS, CDR2 YYNGEE. V shed 4 bases and J shed 2 bases, with 16 bases lying between them. The CDR3 has 15 residues.

The CDR3 reads CSVEPQPETQYF. As DNA, the CDR3 is TGCAGCGTTGAGCCGCAGCCCGAGACCCAGTACTTC. The chain recombines TRBV29-1 with TRBJ2-5; D remains ambiguous. The germline gives CDR1 SQVTM, CDR2 ANQGSEA. Trimming stripped 3 bases from V and 5 bases from J, with 10 bases between. This CDR3 region has 12 residues.

This clonotype was recorded at least ten times. The chain has TRBV12-3 or TRBV12-4 and TRBJ1-2, with a possible D match to TRBD1 (5 bases). V was trimmed by 3 bases and J by 4 bases, leaving 18 bases between them. The CDR3 is 16 residues long. The CDR3 sequence is CASSFSGAEGLYGYTF. The CDR3 nucleotides are TGTGCCAGCAGTTTTTCTGGGGCAGAGGGGCTCTATGGCTACACCTTC.

This clonotype was seen a handful of times. The chain combines TRBV6-1 with TRBJ2-1; D possibly corresponds to TRBD1 (5 bases). CDR1 is MNHNS and CDR2 is SASEGT in the germline V gene. The CDR3 sequence is 16 residues long. Trimming took off 6 bases at V and 4 bases at J, with 19 bases between the two ends. The CDR3 spells CASRTALGPMYNEQFF. Written as DNA, the CDR3 is TGTGCCAGCAGGACGGCTCTGGGGCCCATGTACAATGAGCAGTTCTTC.

This clonotype was observed at least ten times. This CDR3 reads CASSYRPMLLNTEAFF. The CDR3, as DNA: TGTGCCAGCAGTTACCGCCCAATGCTACTGAACACTGAAGCTTTCTTT. V is TRBV6-2 or TRBV6-3 and J is TRBJ1-1; D gene uncertain. Trimming pared 2 bases from V and 0 bases from J, leaving 13 bases between. Germline V CDR1 and CDR2: MNHEY, SVGEGT. The CDR3 sequence is 16 residues long.

There are a few counts of this clonotype. The chain has TRBV29-1 and TRBJ2-7, with TRBD1 matching over 9 bases. The germline CDR1 and CDR2 sequences are SQVTM and ANQGSEA. The CDR3 is 13 residues long. J lost 2 bases, V lost 6 bases, and 5 bases had no gene match. CDR3 DNA: TGCAGCGTGCGGACAGGGGCCACCTACGAGCAGTACTTC. This encodes CSVRTGATYEQYF.

This clonotype occurred many times. The chain uses TRBV7-3 and TRBJ1-2, with D perhaps matching TRBD1 (6 bases). The CDR3 consists of 13 residues. Germline V CDR1 and CDR2: SGHTA, FQGTGA. V gave up 3 bases and J gave up 7 bases, with 12 bases separating them. CDR3 in amino acids: CASSLQGRVGYTF. The DNA for the CDR3 is TGTGCCAGCAGCTTGCAGGGGAGGGTTGGCTACACCTTC.

V is TRBV5-5 and J is TRBJ2-7; 9 bases are shared with TRBD1. This CDR3 region has 15 residues. The germline CDR1 and CDR2 sequences are SGHKS and YYEKEE (reference sequence). Germline trimming cut 2 bases from V and 6 bases from J; bases unmatched to any gene: 9. The CDR3 DNA reads TGTGCCAGCAGCTTCGGGGGACAGGGCTTACGCGAGCAGTACTTC. Protein product: CASSFGGQGLREQYF.

There are many counts of this clonotype. The rearrangement joins TRBV4-3 to TRBJ2-4; D unresolved. The V end lost 0 bases, the J end lost 7 bases, and 13 bases lay between the germline ends. In germline, CDR1 is LGHNA, CDR2 YSLEER. The CDR3 contains 15 residues. CDR3 sequence (DNA): TGCGCCAGCAGCCAAGATATTAGAACCCCCAACATTCAGTACTTC. This encodes CASSQDIRTPNIQYF.

This clonotype has ten or more counts. This chain uses TRBV10-3 with TRBJ1-1, with D maybe TRBD1 (5 bases). The CDR3 consists of 15 residues. Trimming removed 6 bases at V and 2 bases at J, with 16 bases between. Germline V gives CDR1 ENHRY, CDR2 SYGVKD. The CDR3 DNA sequence: TGTGCCATCAGCCCAACCGGGACGGCAAACACTGAAGCTTTCTTT. The encoded protein is CAISPTGTANTEAFF.

In its sample, this clonotype was seen many times. The chain joins TRBV7-2 to TRBJ2-3, with D perhaps matching TRBD2 (6 bases). CDR3 length equals 14 residues. The V gene's germline CDR1 is SGHTA and CDR2 FQGNSA. V dropped 1 base and J dropped 3 bases, with 8 bases sitting between them. This chain's CDR3 is CASSLGDFTDTQYF. CDR3 DNA sequence: TGTGCCAGCAGCTTAGGGGACTTTACAGATACGCAGTATTTT. The whole variable domain, remainder taken from reference TRBV7-2 and TRBJ2-3, is GAGVSQSPSNKVTEKGKDVELRCDPISGHTALYWYRQSLGQGLEFLIYFQGNSAPDKSGLPSDRFSAERTGGSVSTLTIQRTQQEDSAVYLCASSLGDFTDTQYFGPGTRLTVL.

In this sample, this clonotype turned up many times. The chain couples TRBV6-2 or TRBV6-3 to TRBJ1-1; D is uncertain. Trimming removed 2 bases at V and 4 bases at J, with 11 bases between. The CDR3 extends over 14 amino acids. Looked up from germline, CDR1 is MNHEY and CDR2 is SVGEGT. CDR3 DNA: TGTGCCAGCAGTTACGGGCGACGGGGCACTGAAGCTTTCTTT. Protein sequence: CASSYGRRGTEAFF.

This clonotype was counted a few times. The V and J genes are TRBV15 and TRBJ1-2; D remains unclear. The CDR3 length is 16 residues. The V end was cut by 3 bases, the J end by 6 bases, with 20 bases between. Per germline, CDR1 LNHNV and CDR2 YYDKDF (reference sequence). For the CDR3, the DNA is TGTGCCACCAGCAGGAAGTCTTTATCAGGAGGAAATGGCTACACCTTC. Translation gives CATSRKSLSGGNGYTF.

V usage is TRBV9 and J usage is TRBJ2-3; tentatively, D is TRBD2 (5 bases). The CDR3 is made up of 14 amino acids. The ends were cut back, 0 bases at V and 7 bases at J, with 12 bases in the middle. Germline loops: CDR1 SGDLS, CDR2 YYNGEE. In DNA form, the CDR3 reads TGTGCCAGCAGCGTAGGAGGACTCGCTTATACGCAGTATTTT. Translating it yields CASSVGGLAYTQYF.

The V and J genes are TRBV10-3 and TRBJ2-1, with TRBD2 identical over 11 bases. The V and J ends lost 4 bases and 0 bases, in that order; junction bases with no gene match: 2. The CDR3 is made up of 16 amino acids. Germline V gene data show CDR1 as ENHRY and CDR2 as SYGVKD. The CDR3 DNA is TGTGCCATCAGTGGCACTAGCGGGGGCTCCTACAATGAGCAGTTCTTC. It is translated as CAISGTSGGSYNEQFF.

This clonotype appeared many times. V and J are TRBV4-1 and TRBJ1-2; TRBD1 matches at 9 bases. Germline V gene sequence: CDR1 MGHRA, CDR2 YSYEKL. The CDR3 has 15 residues. Trimming at V came to 3 bases and at J to 8 bases, leaving 10 bases not matched to a gene. CDR3 in amino acids: CASSHPPTGGTGYTF. The CDR3 region has the DNA TGCGCCAGCAGCCATCCCCCCACAGGGGGCACAGGCTACACCTTC.